This entry features one TCR beta chain sequence. No antigen is known for it. Base qualities are not at hand, and no much larger clone is one base apart. This entry comes from a study of beta chain features in type 1 diabetes (dated by TCRdb to 2017 to 2018). Context from the whole study: Mean age, gender distribution, total cell number and subset yield did not differ between patients and healthy donors. Across all samples, some 110,000,000 sorted cells were examined, and cell number per subset correlated strongly with RNA yield. The study compared the TCRB repertoires of sorted circulating CD4+ T cell subsets in recently diagnosed type 1 diabetes patients with those in matched healthy donors. Whereas all 30 or so donors provided naive and central memory subsets, regulatory and stem cell-like memory subsets were isolated from just 8 patients and about eight healthy donors. General conclusions and limits of the study: Fewer insertions and more nucleotide deletions at VDJ recombination sites were observed in patients with type 1 diabetes, implying thymic rearrangement abnormalities. The naive, central memory and regulatory TCRB repertoires appeared to resemble one another more closely among patients than among healthy donors. Because cDNA was sequenced instead of genomic DNA, activated cells with high expression could be over-represented, although the groups did not differ in activation or CD3 levels. Type 1 diabetes patients showed a moderate but significant shortening of TCRB CDR3 length in all four CD4+ subsets. Shorter templates might be favored by PCR, yet because patient and control samples were amplified and corrected together, any such skew would affect both groups equally. Only small numbers of individuals were included in the HLA sub-analyses, which left unresolved whether HLA type had any influence on TCRB rearrangement.

All of the isolated RNA was reverse transcribed with the High Capacity cDNA Reverse Transcription Kit, so expressed TCRB transcripts were sequenced. Survey-depth immunoSEQ sequencing was performed on stem cell-like memory T cell samples, with an average of about 1.01 million total reads per sample. Sorted cells were lysed in RLT buffer, and RNA was extracted using DNase-treated RNeasy Micro or Mini kits according to cell number. To prevent cross-contamination, every cell subset was processed on its own, while patient and healthy donor samples were processed together. TCRB sequences were amplified from cDNA with the immunoSEQ multiplex PCR, producing 87-bp fragments spanning the CDR3 region. Sequencing of the amplicons was performed on the Illumina HiSeq platform. Turning to the authors' computational methods: Synthetic template baselines were used to correct PCR bias computationally, reads within Hamming distance 2 were collapsed together, and singletons that could not be merged were discarded. Reads were aligned against IMGT so that V, D and J genes, CDR3 length and insertions or deletions at six rearrangement sites could be assigned. Within each subset, clonotype counts were normalized to sorted cell number, after which true diversity and Gini coefficients were computed with the tcR R package. The overlap coefficient, calculated on TCRB nucleotide sequences, was used to measure repertoire sharing. TCRdb obtained this table from immuneACCESS and retained in-frame rearrangements with V and J assigned. These tables miss some clones; where compared with another copy, unresolved V genes account for less than half of the shortfall, and the remainder is unexplained. V and J calls and clone size are as listed in that table; D and trimming were resolved from the DNA. The sample table lists approximately 84,000 clones, under 35% of them with a count of one. The leading ten clones occupy 0.4% to 0.45% of the sample.

From each donor, a single peripheral blood sample of about 100 mL on average was drawn into heparinised tubes. A BD FACSAria II was used to sort naive, central memory, regulatory and stem cell-like memory CD4+ T cells with a panel that included CD45RO, CCR7, CD25, CD127, CD95 and CD27. Every sorted population had a purity above 95%. Right away, PBMCs were isolated by Lymphoprep density gradient centrifugation and were stained directly, with no culture step. To minimize batch effects, samples were stained and sorted in pairs, one healthy donor with one patient per experiment. CDR1 and CDR2 are drawn from the germline V gene (reference sequence): SEHNR, FQNEAQ. Trimming takes 4 bases off V and 0 bases off J; junction bases not matched to a gene: 2. The cysteine opens and the phenylalanine closes a CDR3 of 16 amino acids. The sequence is cut down to CDR3 DNA, 48 bases in frame from base 1.

The rearranged chain carries TRBV7-9 and TRBJ2-2; 10 junctional bases match TRBD1. The sequenced material came from stem cell memory CD4+ T cells from blood. This sample's cell subset or site label indicates: stem cell-like memory CD4+ T cells. The source of this sequence is a woman between 18 and 30 years old in good health. The sequenced DNA is TGTGCCAGCAGCTCCGGGACAGGGGCGAACACCGGGGAGCTGTTTTTT. Its translation reads: CASSSGTGANTGELFF.